Shown below are 9 T cell receptor beta chains from a single sample sequenced in a study of blood T cell repertoires in COVID-19. Produced via immunoSEQ multiplex PCR; TCRdb's table is partial and in-frame only. The sample includes about 350,000 clones, around 90% of them seen just once. Sample: peripheral blood. All receptors come from a man aged 25-40 years with COVID-19, enrolled during active disease.

The chain is built from TRBV28 and TRBJ2-5; TRBD2 matches at 11 bases. With V trimmed by 11 bases and J by 0 bases, 8 bases remained unmatched. The CDR3 consists of 15 residues. CDR1 is MDHEN, CDR2 SYDVKM, per germline. CDR3 loop: CASSPGLADQETQYF. The DNA of the CDR3 is TGTGCCTCATCGCCGGGACTAGCGGACCAAGAGACCCAGTACTTC.

V gene TRBV19 combines with J gene TRBJ2-7; 7 positions match TRBD1. Per the germline V gene, CDR1 is LNHDA and CDR2 is SQIVND (reference sequence). J gave up 0 bases and V 6 bases, and 8 bases lay outside the gene matches. The CDR3 consists of 15 residues. In DNA form, the CDR3 reads TGTGCCAGTAGACCCGGGACAGTGAGCTCCTACGAGCAGTACTTC. This translates into CASRPGTVSSYEQYF.

Worth noting for this clone: Other DNA sequences in the sample encode the same CDR3. The chain has TRBV9 and TRBJ2-7; TRBD2 is a possible D gene (5 bases). Germline CDR1 and CDR2: SGDLS and YYNGEE. Trimming took 0 bases from V and 2 from J, leaving 9 bases between them. The CDR3 is made up of 14 amino acids. In DNA form, the CDR3 reads TGTGCCAGCAGCGTAGGAGGGCGAGCCTACGAGCAGTACTTC. Protein: CASSVGGRAYEQYF. Together with reference TRBV9 and TRBJ2-7, the CDR3 gives the full variable domain: DSGVTQTPKHLITATGQRVTLRCSPRSGDLSVYWYQQSLDQGLQFLIQYYNGEERAKGNILERFSAQQFPDLHSELNLSSLELGDSALYFCASSVGGRAYEQYFGPGTRLTVT.

This chain connects TRBV6-5 to TRBJ1-4; no reliable D call. V lost 7 bases and J lost 0, with 9 bases in between. The CDR3 is 14 amino acids. Germline V gene sequence: CDR1 MNHEY, CDR2 SVGAGI. The DNA of the CDR3 is TGTGCCAGCAAGCCGGTAGCAACTAATGAAAAACTGTTTTTT. This sequence encodes CASKPVATNEKLFF.

This chain links TRBV29-1 with TRBJ2-1; 11 nucleotides match TRBD2. With 3 bases clipped from V and 0 bases from J, the junction kept 10 bases outside the gene matches. In germline, CDR1 is SQVTM, CDR2 ANQGSEA. This CDR3 region has 18 residues. DNA of the CDR3: TGCAGCGTTGAGGGGACTAGCGGATTCCGACACTCCTACAATGAGCAGTTCTTC. It encodes CSVEGTSGFRHSYNEQFF.

The rearrangement links TRBV11-2 to TRBJ2-5; 9 nucleotides align to TRBD1. Trimming took 2 bases from V and 5 from J; bases not matched to a gene: 9. CDR1 is SGHAT, CDR2 FQNNGV, per germline. The CDR3 contains 16 residues. The CDR3 protein is CASSLSGTGRWETQYF. CDR3 bases: TGTGCCAGCAGCTTAAGTGGGACAGGGAGATGGGAGACCCAGTACTTC.

The chain is built from TRBV19 and TRBJ1-4, with 7 positions matching TRBD1. This CDR3 spans 15 amino acids. Germline V CDR1 and CDR2: LNHDA, SQIVND (reference sequence). V shed 7 bases, J shed 2 bases, and the junction held 7 bases outside the gene matches. CDR3: CASTQTGYTNEKLFF. Written as DNA, the CDR3 is TGTGCCAGTACCCAGACAGGGTATACTAATGAAAAACTGTTTTTT.

V is TRBV7-9 and J is TRBJ1-6, with 8 bases matching TRBD1. The V and J ends lost 4 bases and 7 bases, in that order; junction bases with no gene match: 6. The CDR3 length is 15 residues. CDR1 and CDR2 (germline): SEHNR, FQNEAQ (reference sequence). The CDR3 DNA reads TGTGCCAGCAGCTACGGACAGGGTAGCAATTCACCCCTCCACTTT. It is translated as CASSYGQGSNSPLHF.

The rearrangement joins TRBV6-2 or TRBV6-3 to TRBJ2-4, with D maybe TRBD1 (6 bases). V dropped 2 bases and J dropped 3 bases, with 14 bases sitting between them. The germline gives CDR1 MNHEY, CDR2 SVGEGT. The CDR3 is made up of 16 amino acids. CDR3 residues: CASSYPLGAGKNIQYF. CDR3 coding DNA: TGTGCCAGCAGTTACCCGCTGGGGGCAGGCAAAAACATTCAGTACTTC.